The 29 T cell receptor beta chains given below trace back to one sample, sequenced in a study of shared clonotypes between healthy human individuals. Terminally differentiated effector memory CD45RA+ cells were excluded from the naive CD8 cells, which were CD45RO-negative and positively selected for CCR7. The table came from immunoSEQ multiplex PCR; TCRdb's copy has only in-frame clones and leaves some out. Of hundreds of thousands of clones listed, about 96% are singletons. The sample consisted of naive CD8+ T cells sorted from blood. The receptors here all came from a man aged 25 to 40 in good health.

V gene TRBV28 combines with J gene TRBJ1-5; D remains unclear. Germline V gene sequence: CDR1 MDHEN, CDR2 SYDVKM. The CDR3 extends over 15 amino acids. V gave up 6 bases and J gave up 7 bases, with 19 bases separating them. The CDR3 sequence: CASSVDSFGNQPQHF. CDR3 nucleotides: TGTGCCAGCAGCGTGGACTCTTTTGGGAACCAGCCCCAGCATTTT.

V is TRBV9 and J is TRBJ2-2; D uncertain. Trimming stripped 4 bases from V and 7 bases from J, with 11 bases between. The CDR3 has 13 residues. The germline V gene has CDR1 SGDLS and CDR2 YYNGEE. The CDR3 loop reads CASSPPLNGELFF. The CDR3, as DNA: TGTGCCAGCAGCCCCCCGCTGAACGGGGAGCTGTTTTTT.

For the CDR3, the DNA is TGCAGCGCCCGGGACGAAGCCTACGAGCAGTACTTC. Amino acid sequence: CSARDEAYEQYF. V and J are TRBV29-1 and TRBJ2-7; either TRBD1 or TRBD2 may fit D (5 bases each). The germline V gene has CDR1 SQVTM and CDR2 ANQGSEA. V dropped 7 bases and J dropped 2 bases, with 12 bases sitting between them. CDR3 length: 12 amino acids.

The CDR3 DNA reads TGTGCCAGCAGTTACGATACAGAAGGCAACGTCCTGACTTTC. It translates to CASSYDTEGNVLTF. The rearrangement uses TRBV6-5 and TRBJ2-6; D gene uncertain. Per germline, CDR1 MNHEY and CDR2 SVGAGI. The CDR3 is made up of 14 amino acids. V gave up 2 bases and J gave up 9 bases, with 11 bases separating them.

The V gene is TRBV27, the J gene TRBJ2-7; 8 bases match TRBD1. Germline values: CDR1 MNHEY, CDR2 SMNVEV (reference sequence). CDR3 size: 16 residues. The V segment lost 5 bases and the J segment 1 base; nucleotides outside the gene matches: 10. CDR3 protein: CASSANKGQASYEQYF. The CDR3 DNA reads as TGTGCCAGCAGTGCTAACAAGGGACAGGCGTCCTACGAGCAGTACTTC.

The J gene is TRBJ2-2, the V gene TRBV9; maybe TRBD2 (6 bases). The length of the CDR3 is 16 residues. The germline V gene has CDR1 SGDLS and CDR2 YYNGEE. Trimming pared 4 bases from V and 4 bases from J, leaving 17 bases between. For the CDR3, the DNA is TGTGCCAGCAGCCCAGGACTATTCCTGGGCACCGGGGAGCTGTTTTTT. Its translation is CASSPGLFLGTGELFF.

The chain combines TRBV13 with TRBJ2-2; TRBD2 might be the D (6 bases). V dropped 2 bases and J dropped 1 base, with 11 bases sitting between them. CDR1 and CDR2 (germline): PRHDT, FYEKMQ (reference sequence). This CDR3 has 16 amino acids. The DNA for the CDR3 is TGTGCCAGCAGCTTATACAAGCGGGTGAACACCGGGGAGCTGTTTTTT. Translating gives CASSLYKRVNTGELFF.

The CDR3 DNA follows: TGTGCCAGCTCGCCCGGACTAGCGGGTAGAAATGCGGCAAACATTCAGTACTTC. Protein: CASSPGLAGRNAANIQYF. This chain connects TRBV18 to TRBJ2-4; 11 nucleotides align to TRBD2. This CDR3 is 18 amino acids long. J gave up 6 bases and V 6 bases, and 16 bases lay outside the gene matches. From germline, CDR1 is KGHSH and CDR2 LQKENI.

For the CDR3, the DNA is TGTGCCAGCAGCGCCTCTTCTAGCGACCTCTCCTACGAGCAGTACTTC. It translates to CASSASSSDLSYEQYF. V usage is TRBV7-9 and J usage is TRBJ2-7; maybe TRBD2 (6 bases). CDR1 is SEHNR and CDR2 is FQNEAQ in the germline V gene (reference sequence). V dropped 5 bases and J dropped 0 bases, with 17 bases sitting between them. This CDR3 has 16 residues.

The CDR3 is CASSLSPGQETQYF. The CDR3 coding sequence is TGTGCCAGCAGTTTATCGCCGGGGCAAGAGACCCAGTACTTC. The chain links TRBV27 to TRBJ2-5; TRBD2 is a possible D gene (5 bases). Trimming shortened V by 0 bases and J by 2 bases, and 7 bases separated the two germline ends. The CDR3 sequence is 14 residues long. CDR1 is MNHEY, CDR2 SMNVEV, per germline (reference sequence).

The chain recombines TRBV7-9 with TRBJ1-1; tentatively, D is TRBD1 (5 bases). V lost 5 bases and J lost 8, with 15 bases in between. This CDR3 comprises 13 residues. In germline, CDR1 is SEHNR, CDR2 FQNEAQ (reference sequence). DNA of the CDR3: TGTGCCAGCAGCGCGATCTCGACAGTAGAAGCTTTCTTT. This translates into CASSAISTVEAFF.

V and J are TRBV6-5 and TRBJ2-1; D uncertain. The CDR3 has 15 residues. V dropped 7 bases and J dropped 0 bases, with 13 bases sitting between them. Germline V lookup: CDR1 MNHEY, CDR2 SVGAGI. The CDR3 sequence is CASTSMVSSYNEQFF. DNA of the CDR3: TGTGCCAGCACCTCTATGGTCAGCTCCTACAATGAGCAGTTCTTC.

Comment on this clone: This sample includes further DNA sequences coding for the same CDR3. This chain uses TRBV27 with TRBJ2-2; D call uncertain. Germline-derived CDR1 and CDR2 are MNHEY and SMNVEV (reference sequence). With 5 bases removed from V and 2 bases from J, the gap between germline ends came to 3 bases. The CDR3 has 12 residues. Here the CDR3 DNA reads TGTGCCAGCAGTCCCAACACCGGGGAGCTGTTTTTT. As protein: CASSPNTGELFF.

The chain couples TRBV6-5 to TRBJ2-1, with D unresolved. The germline gives CDR1 MNHEY, CDR2 SVGAGI. V was clipped by 0 bases and J by 9 bases, with 9 bases between them. The CDR3 is 13 amino acids. In nucleotides, the CDR3 is TGTGCCAGCAGTTACTCGAATGTTGTTGAGCAGTTCTTC. It codes for CASSYSNVVEQFF.

The chain recombines TRBV28 with TRBJ2-1; D is ambiguous. This CDR3 contains 13 residues. In germline, CDR1 is MDHEN, CDR2 SYDVKM. Trimming stripped 2 bases from V and 5 bases from J, with 7 bases between. The CDR3: CASSLNPHNEQFF. The DNA of the CDR3 is TGTGCCAGCAGTTTAAATCCCCACAATGAGCAGTTCTTC.

The chain links TRBV21-1 to TRBJ1-1. TRBV21-1 is listed as a pseudogene. The CDR3 runs to 17 residues. DNA for the CDR3: TGTGCCAGCAGCAAAGAAGAGTGGCAGAGTGATAACACTGAAGCTTTCTTT. Translation: CASSKEEWQSDNTEAFF.

In regard to this clone: Other DNA sequences in this sample translate to the same CDR3. This chain joins TRBV7-9 and TRBJ2-7; D gene ambiguous. Trimming pared 5 bases from V and 4 bases from J, leaving 6 bases between. CDR1 and CDR2 (germline): SEHNR, FQNEAQ (reference sequence). This CDR3 is 11 amino acids long. The CDR3, as DNA: TGTGCCAGCAGCCGCACTTACGAGCAGTACTTC. Translation gives CASSRTYEQYF.

This clone was counted a single time. The genes are TRBV4-3 and TRBJ1-2; possible D gene TRBD1, 5 bases. Germline V gene lookup returns CDR1 LGHNA and CDR2 YSLEER. This CDR3 spans 16 amino acids. V lost 0 bases and J 4 bases, leaving 15 bases between the germline ends. The CDR3 here is CASSQDPQGAFYGYTF. CDR3 DNA sequence: TGCGCCAGCAGCCAAGATCCTCAAGGGGCTTTCTATGGCTACACCTTC.

This chain connects TRBV27 to TRBJ1-5; D remains unclear. The CDR3 is made up of 14 amino acids. Germline lookup yields CDR1 MNHEY and CDR2 SMNVEV (reference sequence). Trimming stripped 1 base from V and 2 bases from J, with 6 bases between. As DNA, the CDR3 is TGTGCCAGCAGTTTATTAAATGGCAATCAGCCCCAGCATTTT. Its protein is CASSLLNGNQPQHF.

The rearrangement uses TRBV4-1 and TRBJ2-1, with D possibly TRBD2 on 6 matching bases. CDR3 size: 16 residues. Trimming removed 0 bases from V and 0 bases from J, with 9 bases in between. Germline lookup yields CDR1 MGHRA and CDR2 YSYEKL. The DNA for the CDR3 is TGCGCCAGCAGCCAAGACGCTAGCGCCTCCTACAATGAGCAGTTCTTC. This gives the protein CASSQDASASYNEQFF.

This chain connects TRBV6-6 to TRBJ2-3, with unresolved D. The CDR3 covers 14 residues. The V and J ends lost 6 bases and 2 bases respectively, with 12 bases between them. CDR1 MNHNY and CDR2 SVGAGI come from the germline V gene (reference sequence). The CDR3 region is CASSQRTVTDTQYF. As DNA, the CDR3 is TGTGCCAGCAGCCAGAGGACCGTCACAGATACGCAGTATTTT.

The genes are TRBV29-1 and TRBJ1-1; 8 bases fit TRBD1. V shed 2 bases and J 5 bases; nucleotides not matched to a gene: 7. This CDR3 contains 14 residues. Germline V lookup: CDR1 SQVTM, CDR2 ANQGSEA. As DNA, the CDR3 is TGCAGCGTTGAAAGGGCAGGGGGCATAACTGAAGCTTTCTTT. Translated: CSVERAGGITEAFF.

The chain combines TRBV27 with TRBJ2-3; D uncertain. V dropped 3 bases and J dropped 2 bases, with 12 bases sitting between them. CDR1 and CDR2 (germline): MNHEY, SMNVEV (reference sequence). This CDR3 contains 15 residues. CDR3: CASSFLAGYTDTQYF. The CDR3 DNA follows: TGTGCCAGCAGTTTTCTGGCAGGATACACAGATACGCAGTATTTT.

The V and J genes are TRBV7-9 and TRBJ2-2; 8 nucleotides align to TRBD2. CDR3 length: 16 amino acids. Germline CDR1 reads SEHNR; CDR2 reads FQNEAQ (reference sequence). V shed 1 base, J shed 4 bases, and the junction held 5 bases outside the gene matches. The chain's CDR3 is CASSLGASGPTGELFF. Here the CDR3 DNA reads TGTGCCAGCAGCTTAGGCGCTAGCGGGCCCACCGGGGAGCTGTTTTTT.

The CDR3 coding sequence is TGTGCCAGCAGCGGTTCCGGACTAGCGCGGGAGCAGTACTTC. This gives the protein CASSGSGLAREQYF. This chain links TRBV7-9 with TRBJ2-7; 9 positions match TRBD2. Germline V gene data show CDR1 as SEHNR and CDR2 as FQNEAQ (reference sequence). V was clipped by 5 bases and J by 7 bases; unmatched bases: 9. This CDR3 contains 14 residues.

The table lists this clone with a count of one. V usage is TRBV7-9 and J usage is TRBJ2-6; D is uncertain. The ends were cut back, 6 bases at V and 5 bases at J, with 14 bases in the middle. Germline values: CDR1 SEHNR, CDR2 FQNEAQ (reference sequence). This CDR3 spans 15 amino acids. CDR3 region: CASRNTAGRANVLTF. CDR3 in DNA: TGTGCCAGCAGAAACACCGCCGGCAGGGCCAACGTCCTGACTTTC.

The rearrangement links TRBV13 to TRBJ2-7; TRBD2 matches 7 bases. Germline V lookup: CDR1 PRHDT, CDR2 FYEKMQ (reference sequence). Trimming cost V 5 bases and J 6 bases; bases outside gene matches: 7. This CDR3 is 13 amino acids long. CDR3 sequence reads: CASSPPTSSEQYF. CDR3 coding DNA: TGTGCCAGCAGCCCCCCGACTAGCTCCGAGCAGTACTTC.

J is TRBJ2-7 and V is TRBV21-1; TRBD1 is taken as the D call from the table, unchecked against the DNA. TRBV21-1 corresponds to a pseudogene. The CDR3 is made up of 19 amino acids. CDR3 amino acids: CASSKGRPDNLKSSYEQYF. As DNA, the CDR3 is TGTGCCAGCAGCAAAGGCCGGCCGGACAACCTAAAATCGTCCTACGAGCAGTACTTC.

The chain is built from TRBV7-8 and TRBJ2-3, with D perhaps TRBD1 or TRBD2 (5 bases each). The germline CDR1 and CDR2 sequences are SGHVS and FQNEAQ. The CDR3 has 15 amino acids. V was cut by 7 bases and J by 2 bases, with 16 bases left in between. The CDR3 protein is CASIHGSGPTDTQYF. In DNA form, the CDR3 reads TGTGCCAGCATCCACGGGTCGGGACCCACAGATACGCAGTATTTT.